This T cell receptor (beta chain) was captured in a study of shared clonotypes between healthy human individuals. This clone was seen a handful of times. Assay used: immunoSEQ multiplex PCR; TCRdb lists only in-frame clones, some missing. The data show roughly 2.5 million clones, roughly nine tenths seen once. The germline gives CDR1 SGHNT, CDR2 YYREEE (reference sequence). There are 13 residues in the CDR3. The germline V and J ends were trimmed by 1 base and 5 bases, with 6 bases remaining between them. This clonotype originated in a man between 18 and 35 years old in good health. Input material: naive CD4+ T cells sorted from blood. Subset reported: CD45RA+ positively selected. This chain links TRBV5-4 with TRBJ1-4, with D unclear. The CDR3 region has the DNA TGTGCCAGCAGCTTGCGGGAGAATGAAAAACTGTTTTTT. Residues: CASSLRENEKLFF.